This section outlines one T cell receptor (beta chain) sequence together with its context. This CDR3 has 13 residues. The V end lost 6 bases, the J end lost 3 bases, and 10 bases lay between the germline ends. Authors' data handling: Reference gene primer amplification gave nucleated cell count estimates. Repertoires were generated with immunoSEQ multiplex PCR, while TCRdb's copy carries only in-frame clones and drops some. That table supplies the V and J calls and clone size; D and trimming were determined from the DNA. The repertoire consists of approximately 290,000 clones, with approximately 86% occurring once and the leading ten covering about 2%. This sample is drawn from a study of blood T cell repertoires in COVID-19. Study-level background: From T cells, B-cell-depleted T cells, or PBMCs came the material, which was cDNA or gDNA.

V and J are TRBV12-3 or TRBV12-4 and TRBJ2-3; a possible D gene is TRBD1 (5 bases). What was sequenced was peripheral blood. The receptor's source is a man aged 18 to 29 with active or convalescent COVID-19. The CDR3, as DNA: TGTGCCAGCAGACCGACAGTTACAGATACGCAGTATTTT. Its translation is CASRPTVTDTQYF.